A single sample gave rise to the 5 T cell receptor beta chains below, sequenced in a study of cytomegalovirus exposure and HLA in healthy donors (dated by TCRdb to 2017 to 2019). The library relied on the immunoSEQ multiplex PCR assay. For the multiplex PCR, a mixture combining 60 forward primers for TCR Vbeta segments and 13 reverse primers for TCR Jbeta segments was used. In its TCRdb copy, this immuneACCESS table keeps in-frame sequences only and misses some clones. Where compared with another copy, unresolved V genes explain less than half of these, and the others have no known cause. Across this sample there are about 100,000 clones, with 84% seen only once. Together, the top ten hold 1.2% of the sample. The sequenced material came from PBMCs. The receptors were gathered from a woman between 18 and 29 years old in good health and CMV-seronegative.

This sequence joins TRBV14 and TRBJ2-1; D possibly corresponds to TRBD2 (6 bases). Germline V gene sequence: CDR1 SGHDN, CDR2 FVKESK. The CDR3 sequence is 12 residues long. The V and J ends lost 4 bases and 9 bases respectively, with 10 bases between them. The CDR3: CASSLLASEQFF. In DNA form, the CDR3 reads TGTGCCAGCAGCCTACTAGCTAGTGAGCAGTTCTTC. The full variable domain, completed using reference TRBV14 and TRBJ2-1, is EAGVTQFPSHSVIEKGQTVTLRCDPISGHDNLYWYRRVMGKEIKFLLHFVKESKQDESGMPNNRFLAERTGGTYSTLKVQPAELEDSGVYFCASSLLASEQFFGPGTRLTVL.

The V call is TRBV18, the J call TRBJ1-1; D perhaps matches TRBD1 (5 bases). The germline V and J ends were trimmed by 6 bases and 1 base, with 12 bases remaining between them. Germline V gene lookup returns CDR1 KGHSH and CDR2 LQKENI. The CDR3 consists of 14 residues. CDR3 DNA: TGTGCCAGCTCCCAGGGCAGACAGAACACTGAAGCTTTCTTT. Its translation: CASSQGRQNTEAFF.

In its sample, this clone was seen once. CDR3 bases: TGTGCCAGCTCAGCCGGAACTAGCGGGAAAAGGCAGTACTTC. Amino acids: CASSAGTSGKRQYF. This rearrangement joins TRBV27 to TRBJ2-7; 10 positions match TRBD2. Per the germline V gene, CDR1 is MNHEY and CDR2 is SMNVEV (reference sequence). The CDR3 is 14 amino acids. Trimming removed 8 bases from V and 9 bases from J; junction bases left unmatched: 13.

CDR3 in DNA: TGTGCCAGCAGTGATTTCCGGGAGGTGGGTGAGGACGAAAAACTGTTTTTT. This encodes CASSDFREVGEDEKLFF. The rearrangement joins TRBV25-1 to TRBJ1-4; D remains unclear. CDR3 length equals 17 residues. Trimming took 3 bases from V and 8 from J, leaving 22 bases between them. Germline values: CDR1 MGHDK, CDR2 SYGVNS.

This chain joins TRBV5-4 and TRBJ2-3; perhaps TRBD1 as D (6 bases). The CDR3 length is 16 residues. V lost 4 bases, J lost 2 bases, and 17 bases lay in between. Per germline, CDR1 SGHNT and CDR2 YYREEE (reference sequence). CDR3 sequence (DNA): TGTGCCAGCAGCGCCGCGTACAGGGAACTCACAGATACGCAGTATTTT. As protein: CASSAAYRELTDTQYF.